Listed below are T cell receptor beta chains from one sample, sequenced in a study of blood T cell repertoires in COVID-19. The protocol was immunoSEQ multiplex PCR, while the TCRdb copy is restricted to in-frame clones and leaves out a portion. This table holds 150,000 or so clones, approximately 86% found once. The sequenced material came from peripheral blood. The source of these receptors is a woman aged 70-85 years with acute or convalescent COVID-19. Each CDR3 is given with its conserved first and last residue. A D gene is named only where the DNA matches it firmly. Clone size is shown for a subset of rows, as once, few, many or a class of expanded clone.

TRBJ2-5	TRBD2	TRBV2	NA	TGTGCCAGCAGGCCCACTAGCGGGGGGGCGGGAGAGACCCAGTACTTC	CASRPTSGGAGETQYF
TRBJ2-2	TRBD2	TRBV4-2	NA	TGTGCCAGCAGCCAAGATACGAAACTACGGGGACTAGCGGGGGTTATGAACACCGGGGAGCTGTTTTTT	CASSQDTKLRGLAGVMNTGELFF
TRBJ1-2	TRBD1	TRBV6-5	NA	TGTGCCAGCAAAACCGGGACAGGGACCTATGGCTACACCTTC	CASKTGTGTYGYTF
TRBJ2-7	NA	TRBV3-1/TRBV3-2	NA	TGTGCCAGCAGCTCGCGGACTGACTACGAGCAGTACTTC	CASSSRTDYEQYF
TRBJ2-7	TRBD1	TRBV30	NA	TGTGCTACGCCCGGGACAGGGGTCTACGAGCAGTACTTC	CATPGTGVYEQYF
TRBJ2-5	NA	TRBV5-1	once	TGCGCCAGCAGCTTGGGACAGGTTGGACAAGAGACCCAGTACTTC	CASSLGQVGQETQYF
TRBJ1-2	NA	TRBV20-1	few	TGCAGTGCTACTGGGGGCTGGGGCTACACCTTC	CSATGGWGYTF
TRBJ1-4	NA	TRBV19	NA	TGTGCCAGTAGTATGGGCCCCCGGGGGAATGAAAAACTGTTTTTT	CASSMGPRGNEKLFF
TRBJ2-2	TRBD1	TRBV6-5	once	TGTGCCAGCAGCACTACAGGGGGCGTTCGGGAGCTGTTTTTT	CASSTTGGVRELFF
TRBJ1-2	NA	TRBV24-1	NA	TGTGCCACCAGTGCTGGGGGCGGCTATGGCTACACCTTC	CATSAGGGYGYTF
TRBJ1-6	NA	TRBV10-3	few	TGTGCCATCAGTGAACGAGGCGGGGAGAATTCACCCCTCCACTTT	CAISERGGENSPLHF
TRBJ1-1	TRBD1	TRBV6-2/TRBV6-3	NA	TGTGCCAGCAGTTACGGGACAGGGAGTTTGAACACTGAAGCTTTCTTT	CASSYGTGSLNTEAFF
TRBJ2-4	TRBD2	TRBV7-8	NA	TGTGCCAGCAGCCTTCGCGGGGGAGGCAAAAACATTCAGTACTTC	CASSLRGGGKNIQYF
TRBJ1-2	NA	TRBV7-2	NA	TGTGCCAGCAGCTCCTCCCCCGGGGGCTACACCTTC	CASSSSPGGYTF
TRBJ2-5	TRBD1	TRBV24-1	NA	TGTGCCACCAGGGGGCCGGGACAGGGAGGAGAGACCCAGTACTTC	CATRGPGQGGETQYF
TRBJ1-5	NA	TRBV3-1/TRBV3-2	NA	TGTGCCAGCAGCCAGGGTCCGTACGGGTATCAGCCCCAGCATTTT	CASSQGPYGYQPQHF
TRBJ1-1	NA	TRBV5-1	NA	TGCGCCAGCACAGAGGGAGGGAACACTGAAGCTTTCTTT	CASTEGGNTEAFF
TRBJ1-3	NA	TRBV19	NA	TGTGCCAGTAGTATAGGGGGCAGAATTGGAAACACCATATATTTT	CASSIGGRIGNTIYF
TRBJ2-3	NA	TRBV21-1	NA	TGTGCCAGCAGCAAAGCTAGCGGGGGTACGTCTGTACACGCAGATACGCAGTATTTT	CASSKASGGTSVHADTQYF
TRBJ2-4	NA	TRBV19	NA	TGTGCCAGTAGTATAATTCGGGGGGCTTCGACCAAAAACATTCAGTACTTC	CASSIIRGASTKNIQYF
TRBJ1-1	TRBD1	TRBV3-1/TRBV3-2	NA	TGTGCCAGCAGCACAGGGGGCAAGAATGAAGCTTTCTTT	CASSTGGKNEAFF
TRBJ2-7	TRBD1	TRBV7-2	NA	TGTGCCAGCAGCTTAGCGGTCGGGACAGGGACCACCTACGAGCAGTACTTC	CASSLAVGTGTTYEQYF
TRBJ2-1	TRBD2	TRBV10-1	NA	TGCGCCAGCAGTACGGGGGGGAACCACAATGAGCAGTTCTTC	CASSTGGNHNEQFF
TRBJ2-5	TRBD1	TRBV7-9	NA	TGTGCCAGCAGCGTACTACAGGGGGTTCGGGAGACCCAGTACTTC	CASSVLQGVRETQYF